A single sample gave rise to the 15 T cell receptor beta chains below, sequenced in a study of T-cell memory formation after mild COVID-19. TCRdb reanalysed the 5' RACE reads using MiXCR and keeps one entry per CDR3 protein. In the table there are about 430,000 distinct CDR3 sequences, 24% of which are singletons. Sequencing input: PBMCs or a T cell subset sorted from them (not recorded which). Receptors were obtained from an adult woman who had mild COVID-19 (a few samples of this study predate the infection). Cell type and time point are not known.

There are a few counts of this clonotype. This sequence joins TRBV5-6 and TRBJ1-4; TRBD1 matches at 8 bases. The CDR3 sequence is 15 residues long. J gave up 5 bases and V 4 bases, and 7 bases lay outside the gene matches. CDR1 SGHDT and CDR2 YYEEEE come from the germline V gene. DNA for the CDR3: TGTGCCAGCAGCCAAGCGGACAGGGCCAATGAAAAACTGTTTTTT. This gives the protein CASSQADRANEKLFF.

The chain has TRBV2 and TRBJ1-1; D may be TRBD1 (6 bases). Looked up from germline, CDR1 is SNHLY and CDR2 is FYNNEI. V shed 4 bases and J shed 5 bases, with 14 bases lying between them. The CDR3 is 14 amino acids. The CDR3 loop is CASSAGVKGTEAFF. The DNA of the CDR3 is TGTGCCAGCAGTGCAGGGGTTAAGGGGACTGAAGCTTTCTTT.

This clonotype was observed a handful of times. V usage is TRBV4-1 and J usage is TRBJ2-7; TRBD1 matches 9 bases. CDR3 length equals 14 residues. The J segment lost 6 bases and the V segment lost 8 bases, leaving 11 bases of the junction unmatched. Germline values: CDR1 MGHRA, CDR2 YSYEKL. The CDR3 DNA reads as TGCGCCAGCGCTCCAGGGACAGGGAACGGCGAGCAGTACTTC. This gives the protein CASAPGTGNGEQYF.

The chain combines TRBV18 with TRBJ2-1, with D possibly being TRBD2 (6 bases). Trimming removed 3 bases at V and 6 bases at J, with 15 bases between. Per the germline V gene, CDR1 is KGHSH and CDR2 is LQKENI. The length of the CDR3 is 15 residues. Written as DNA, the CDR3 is TGTGCCAGCTCACCGTGGGACTCCCTGGCCAATGAGCAGTTCTTC. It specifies CASSPWDSLANEQFF.

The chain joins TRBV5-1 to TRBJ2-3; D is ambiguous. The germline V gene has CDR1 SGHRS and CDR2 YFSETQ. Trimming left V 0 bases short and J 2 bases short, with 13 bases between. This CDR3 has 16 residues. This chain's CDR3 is CASSLGLGITTDTQYF. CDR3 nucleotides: TGCGCCAGCAGCTTGGGGCTAGGAATAACCACAGATACGCAGTATTTT.

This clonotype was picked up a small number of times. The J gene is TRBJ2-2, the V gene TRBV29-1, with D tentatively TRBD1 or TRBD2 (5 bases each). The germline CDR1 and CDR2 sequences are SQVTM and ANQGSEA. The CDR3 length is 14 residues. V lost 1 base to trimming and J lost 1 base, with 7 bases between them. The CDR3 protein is CSVEGGRNTGELFF. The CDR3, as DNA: TGCAGCGTTGAAGGGGGGAGGAACACCGGGGAGCTGTTTTTT.

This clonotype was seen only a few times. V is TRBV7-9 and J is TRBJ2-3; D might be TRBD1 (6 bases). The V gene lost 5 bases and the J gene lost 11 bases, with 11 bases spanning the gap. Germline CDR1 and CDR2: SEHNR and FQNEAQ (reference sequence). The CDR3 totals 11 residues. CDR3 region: CASSLDSVQYF. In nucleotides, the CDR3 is TGTGCCAGCAGCCTGGACAGCGTGCAGTATTTT.

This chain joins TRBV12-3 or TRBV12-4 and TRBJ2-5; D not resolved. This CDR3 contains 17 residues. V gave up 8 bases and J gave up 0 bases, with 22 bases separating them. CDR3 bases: TGTGCCAGCTATAGAGGCGTACGAGTATCCGACCAAGAGACCCAGTACTTC. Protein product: CASYRGVRVSDQETQYF.

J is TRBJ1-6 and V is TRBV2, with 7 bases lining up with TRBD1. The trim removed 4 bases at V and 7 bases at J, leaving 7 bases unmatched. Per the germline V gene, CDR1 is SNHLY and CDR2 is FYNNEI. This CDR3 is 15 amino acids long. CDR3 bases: TGTGCCAGCAGTGCGGAGGGACAGACAAATTCACCCCTCCACTTT. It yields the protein CASSAEGQTNSPLHF.

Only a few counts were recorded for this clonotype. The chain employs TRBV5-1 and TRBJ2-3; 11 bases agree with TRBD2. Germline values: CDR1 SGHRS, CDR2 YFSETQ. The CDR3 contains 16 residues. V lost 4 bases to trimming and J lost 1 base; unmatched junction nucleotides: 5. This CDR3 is CASSLKGLAGTDTQYF. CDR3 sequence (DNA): TGCGCCAGCAGCCTGAAGGGACTAGCGGGCACAGATACGCAGTATTTT.

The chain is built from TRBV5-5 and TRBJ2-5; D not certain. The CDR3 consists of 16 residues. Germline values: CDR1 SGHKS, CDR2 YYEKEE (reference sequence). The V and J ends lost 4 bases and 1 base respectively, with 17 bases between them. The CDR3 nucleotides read TGTGCCAGCAGCGGGCGGTGGGGTATCGTCCAAGAGACCCAGTACTTC. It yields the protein CASSGRWGIVQETQYF.

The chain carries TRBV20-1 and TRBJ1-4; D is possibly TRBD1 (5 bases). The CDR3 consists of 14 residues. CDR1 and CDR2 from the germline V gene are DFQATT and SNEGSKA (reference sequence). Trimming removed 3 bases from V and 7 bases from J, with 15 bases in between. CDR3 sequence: CSASTILGGEKLFF. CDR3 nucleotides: TGCAGTGCTAGTACCATTTTGGGGGGTGAAAAACTGTTTTTT.

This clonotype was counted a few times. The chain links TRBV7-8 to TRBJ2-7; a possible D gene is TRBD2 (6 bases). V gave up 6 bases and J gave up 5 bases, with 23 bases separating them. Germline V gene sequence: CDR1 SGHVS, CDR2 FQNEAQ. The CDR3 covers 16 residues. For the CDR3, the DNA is TGTGCCAGCAGTCTACTCCGCCCAGCGGGTGGGGACGAGCAGTACTTC. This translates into CASSLLRPAGGDEQYF.

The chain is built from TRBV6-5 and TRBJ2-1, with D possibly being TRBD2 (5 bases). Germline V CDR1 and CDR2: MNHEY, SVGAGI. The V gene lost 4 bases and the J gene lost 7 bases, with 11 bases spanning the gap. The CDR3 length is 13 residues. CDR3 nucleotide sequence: TGTGCCAGCAGTTTGGAACCGGGGAATGAGCAGTTCTTC. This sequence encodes CASSLEPGNEQFF.

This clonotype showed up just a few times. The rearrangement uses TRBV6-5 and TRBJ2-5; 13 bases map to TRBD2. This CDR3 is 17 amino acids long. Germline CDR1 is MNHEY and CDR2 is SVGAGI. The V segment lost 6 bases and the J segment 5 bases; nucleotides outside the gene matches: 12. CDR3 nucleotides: TGTGCCAGCAGCAACGGACTAGCGGGAGCGGGGCCCGAGACCCAGTACTTC. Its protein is CASSNGLAGAGPETQYF.